This is a list of T cell receptor beta chains from one sample in a study of blood T cell repertoires in COVID-19. Measured with immunoSEQ multiplex PCR; TCRdb has only the in-frame clones, and not every one. The data hold approximately 160,000 clones, with approximately 80% observed a single time. Specimen: peripheral blood. The receptor source for this set is a woman aged 80 or over with acute or convalescent COVID-19. Both conserved end residues are part of each CDR3. Only part of the rows carry a size: once, few, many, or a class if the clone is expanded.

V gene | clone size | CDR3 protein
TRBV28 | NA | CASSLAGLSNEKLFF
TRBV30 | NA | CAWSASYNEQFF
TRBV23-1 | NA | CASRNSPDRAIRLAGDTDTQYF
TRBV7-2 | few | CASSLSLGEVYGYTF
TRBV10-3 | few | CAISGGQGYEQYF
TRBV19 | NA | CASGGLAGEETQYF
TRBV27 | once | CASSQMQINSPLHF
TRBV19 | NA | CASSPRTGMNEQFF
TRBV6-1 | few | CASSDAGTGDYEQYF
TRBV7-8 | NA | CASSLAHQNYGYTF
TRBV18 | NA | CASSPGLQETQYF
TRBV18 | NA | CASSPPGVAGGSYNEQFF
TRBV24-1 | NA | CATSDRTGSRGYTF
TRBV10-3 | NA | CATSQGTIDQPQHF
TRBV4-2 | once | CASSQDLRTRDRGIYGYTF
TRBV10-1 | NA | CASSGAQGTEAFF
TRBV6-5 | NA | CASSYSGGVGTGELFF
TRBV7-6 | NA | CASSGQVTQNPYEQYF
TRBV19 | NA | CASSMLSQGAPGANVLTF
TRBV4-2 | few | CASSKTVGDILVGGYTF
TRBV19 | NA | CASSIVGGNTEAFF
TRBV7-2 | NA | CASSTSGTGARGTQYF